This is a list of T cell receptor beta chains from one sample in a study of blood T cell repertoires in COVID-19. TCRdb's copy holds only in-frame clones and misses some; the assay was immunoSEQ multiplex PCR. The sample carries roughly 250,000 clones, 75% to 95% recorded once. Sequenced input: peripheral blood. These receptors came from a person aged 18-29 years with COVID-19, enrolled during active disease. The CDR3 runs from the conserved cysteine through the conserved F or W. D genes are given only for firm matches. Not every row has a clone size; where given, it reads once, few, many or a size class.

CDR3 protein	CDR3 DNA	J gene	V gene	D gene	CDR3 length	clone size
CASSYSGGEQFF	TGTGCCAGCAGTTACTCCGGGGGGGAGCAGTTCTTC	TRBJ2-1	TRBV6-6	TRBD2	12	.
CASKQGAPGELFF	TGTGCCAGCAAACAGGGTGCCCCCGGGGAGCTGTTTTTT	TRBJ2-2	TRBV12-3/TRBV12-4	.	13	.
CASSLRQVKTAGYTF	TGTGCCAGCAGCTTAAGACAGGTTAAGACGGCGGGCTACACCTTC	TRBJ1-2	TRBV7-2	.	15	.
CASSRTGLSSYEQYF	TGTGCCAGCAGCAGGACGGGACTCAGCTCCTACGAGCAGTACTTC	TRBJ2-7	TRBV7-9	.	15	.
CSASSPAGSNEKLFF	TGCAGTGCTAGTAGTCCGGCAGGTAGTAATGAAAAACTGTTTTTT	TRBJ1-4	TRBV20-1	.	15	.
CASSLHGVLAGGPPGELFF	TGTGCCAGCAGCTTACACGGAGTGTTAGCGGGAGGGCCCCCCGGGGAGCTGTTTTTT	TRBJ2-2	TRBV7-8	TRBD2	19	.
CASSRLPGTGVYNEQFF	TGTGCCAGCTCACGTCTCCCCGGGACAGGTGTCTACAATGAGCAGTTCTTC	TRBJ2-1	TRBV18	TRBD1	17	.
CASSPAGTSHMGEQFF	TGTGCCAGCAGCCCGGCCGGGACTAGCCACATGGGTGAGCAGTTCTTC	TRBJ2-1	TRBV7-2	TRBD2	16	.
CASSSGGSYGYTF	TGTGCCAGCAGCTCGGGGGGCAGCTATGGCTACACCTTC	TRBJ1-2	TRBV7-8	.	13	.
CASSWTSPNEQFF	TGTGCCAGCAGTTGGACTAGCCCCAATGAGCAGTTCTTC	TRBJ2-1	TRBV6-2/TRBV6-3	TRBD2	13	.
CAIRGRGTSNTGELFF	TGTGCCATCCGGGGGAGGGGGACATCGAACACCGGGGAGCTGTTTTTT	TRBJ2-2	TRBV10-3	.	16	.
CATGPAAGTDTQYF	TGTGCCACCGGCCCGGCGGCGGGAACAGATACGCAGTATTTT	TRBJ2-3	TRBV24-1	.	14	.
CASGFSGKDTQYF	TGTGCTAGTGGTTTTAGCGGGAAGGATACGCAGTATTTT	TRBJ2-3	TRBV12-5	TRBD2	13	.
CASRGWGPTDTQYF	TGTGCCAGCAGAGGGTGGGGCCCCACAGATACGCAGTATTTT	TRBJ2-3	TRBV27	.	14	.
CASSQQGSGNTIYF	TGTGCCAGCAGCCAGCAGGGGTCTGGAAACACCATATATTTT	TRBJ1-3	TRBV3-1/TRBV3-2	.	14	once
CASLTPGQAPERSSTDTQYF	TGTGCCAGCTTGACGCCCGGACAGGCCCCTGAGCGGTCTTCCACAGATACGCAGTATTTT	TRBJ2-3	TRBV2	TRBD1	20	.
CASSPDPGVRETQYF	TGTGCCAGCAGCCCCGACCCAGGGGTCAGAGAGACCCAGTACTTC	TRBJ2-5	TRBV9	.	15	.
CASSLQGRGNTIYF	TGTGCCAGCAGCTTACAGGGAAGGGGAAACACCATATATTTT	TRBJ1-3	TRBV13	.	14	.
CASSPGTPGEQFF	TGTGCCAGCAGCCCTGGGACTCCCGGGGAGCAGTTCTTC	TRBJ2-1	TRBV5-5	.	13	.
CASSQHRGVNYEQYF	TGCGCCAGCAGCCAACACAGGGGGGTAAACTACGAGCAGTACTTC	TRBJ2-7	TRBV4-1	TRBD1	15	once
CASSLAYGTLNTEAFF	TGCGCCAGCAGCCTTGCTTATGGGACTTTGAACACTGAAGCTTTCTTT	TRBJ1-1	TRBV4-3	.	16	.
CASSPPRAGANVLTF	TGTGCCAGCAGCCCCCCTAGAGCTGGGGCCAACGTCCTGACTTTC	TRBJ2-6	TRBV3-1/TRBV3-2	.	15	.
CASSGSSASVLYGYTF	TGTGCCAGCAGCGGGAGTTCGGCTTCTGTCCTCTATGGCTACACCTTC	TRBJ1-2	TRBV9	.	16	.
CATSRVPERFEKLFF	TGTGCCACCAGTCGGGTCCCAGAGAGGTTTGAAAAACTGTTTTTT	TRBJ1-4	TRBV24-1	.	15	.
CASSAGSSYEQYF	TGTGCCAGCAGCGCTGGGAGCTCCTACGAGCAGTACTTC	TRBJ2-7	TRBV11-2	.	13	.
CASSQDYLGLNTDTQYF	TGCGCCAGCAGCCAAGACTATCTGGGCCTCAACACAGATACGCAGTATTTT	TRBJ2-3	TRBV4-3	.	17	.
CASSPTGYTEAFF	TGTGCCAGTAGTCCAACAGGGTACACTGAAGCTTTCTTT	TRBJ1-1	TRBV19	.	13	.
CASSPEGGLGNTIYF	TGCGCCAGCAGCCCGGAGGGGGGGCTAGGAAACACCATATATTTT	TRBJ1-3	TRBV5-1	.	15	once
CASEFEFEQFF	TGTGCCAGCGAATTCGAGTTTGAGCAGTTCTTC	TRBJ2-1	TRBV6-5	.	11	.
CSARDRSVQFF	TGCAGTGCTAGAGATCGGAGTGTGCAGTTCTTC	TRBJ2-1	TRBV20-1	.	11	.
CAISESKLAGGPTFF	TGTGCCATCAGTGAGTCGAAGCTAGCGGGAGGGCCAACGTTCTTC	TRBJ2-1	TRBV10-3	TRBD2	15	.
CSVNLAGGGETQYF	TGCAGCGTTAACCTAGCGGGAGGAGGAGAGACCCAGTACTTC	TRBJ2-5	TRBV29-1	TRBD2	14	.
CSASRQGPLSGNTIYF	TGCAGTGCTAGTCGACAGGGTCCTCTCTCTGGAAACACCATATATTTT	TRBJ1-3	TRBV20-1	TRBD1	16	few
CATSRDRGRGEKLFF	TGTGCCACCAGCAGAGACAGGGGACGAGGTGAAAAACTGTTTTTT	TRBJ1-4	TRBV15	.	15	.
CASTITSGSYEQYF	TGTGCCAGCACCATCACTAGCGGGAGTTACGAGCAGTACTTC	TRBJ2-7	TRBV11-2	TRBD2	14	once
CASSGTSGTGELFF	TGTGCCAGCAGTGGGACTAGCGGCACCGGGGAGCTGTTTTTT	TRBJ2-2	TRBV13	TRBD2	14	.
CASSHDGTSGSDEQFF	TGCGCCAGCAGCCACGACGGGACTAGCGGGAGCGATGAGCAGTTCTTC	TRBJ2-1	TRBV4-3	TRBD2	16	.
CASSTGFSSTDTQYF	TGTGCCAGCAGTACAGGGTTTTCTAGCACAGATACGCAGTATTTT	TRBJ2-3	TRBV6-5	.	15	.
CASSLGVAGANVLTF	TGTGCCAGCAGCCTCGGGGTTGCTGGGGCCAACGTCCTGACTTTC	TRBJ2-6	TRBV9	.	15	.
CASSQRTGERYEQYF	TGCGCCAGCAGCCAGAGGACAGGGGAACGCTACGAGCAGTACTTC	TRBJ2-7	TRBV4-1	TRBD1	15	.
CASSLWTGNGYTF	TGTGCCAGCAGTCTATGGACAGGGAACGGCTACACCTTC	TRBJ1-2	TRBV28	TRBD1	13	.
CASSLGTGSNTGELFF	TGTGCCAGCAGCTTAGGGACAGGGTCGAACACCGGGGAGCTGTTTTTT	TRBJ2-2	TRBV7-9	TRBD1	16	.
CASSRRLLGYRGNEQFF	TGTGCCAGCAGCCGACGTTTGTTAGGATACAGGGGGAATGAGCAGTTCTTC	TRBJ2-1	TRBV7-8	TRBD1	17	.
CATSDFNQGSDTQYF	TGTGCCACCAGTGATTTTAATCAGGGCTCAGATACGCAGTATTTT	TRBJ2-3	TRBV24-1	.	15	.
CASSYSRSLNEQFF	TGTGCCAGCAGTTACTCTAGATCGTTGAATGAGCAGTTCTTC	TRBJ2-1	TRBV6-5	.	14	.